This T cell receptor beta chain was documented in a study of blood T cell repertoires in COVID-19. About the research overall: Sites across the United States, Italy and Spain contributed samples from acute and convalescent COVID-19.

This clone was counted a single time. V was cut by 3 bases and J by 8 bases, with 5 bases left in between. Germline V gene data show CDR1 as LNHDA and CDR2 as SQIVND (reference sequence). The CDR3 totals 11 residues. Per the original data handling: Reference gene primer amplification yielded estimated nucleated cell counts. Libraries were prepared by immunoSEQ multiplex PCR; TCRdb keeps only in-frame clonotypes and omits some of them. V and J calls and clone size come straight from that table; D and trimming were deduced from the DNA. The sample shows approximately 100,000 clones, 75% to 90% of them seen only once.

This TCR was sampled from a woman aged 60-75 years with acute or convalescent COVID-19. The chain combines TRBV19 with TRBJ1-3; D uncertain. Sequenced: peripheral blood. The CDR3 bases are TGTGCCAGTAGTATGGGAGACACCATATATTTT. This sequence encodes CASSMGDTIYF.